The 23 T cell receptor beta chains below all came from one sample that was sequenced in a study of blood T cell repertoires in COVID-19. TCRdb's copy holds only in-frame clones and misses some; the assay was immunoSEQ multiplex PCR. The data contain around 200,000 clones, about 88% of them singletons. Sequenced: peripheral blood. The source is a woman older than 75 in a cohort sampled during active or convalescent COVID-19.

The V call is TRBV9, the J call TRBJ2-5; 11 bases align to TRBD1. Trimming at V came to 0 bases and at J to 0 bases, leaving 7 bases not matched to a gene. The germline V gene encodes CDR1 SGDLS and CDR2 YYNGEE. The CDR3 contains 18 residues. The CDR3 reads CASSVVGGGQGDQETQYF. The CDR3 DNA follows: TGTGCCAGCAGCGTAGTGGGAGGGGGACAGGGGGACCAAGAGACCCAGTACTTC.

The chain has TRBV4-1 and TRBJ1-4; 7 nucleotides match TRBD1. Losses at the gene ends were 4 bases for V and 8 bases for J; bases not matched to a gene: 10. CDR1 is MGHRA and CDR2 is YSYEKL in the germline V gene. This CDR3 spans 15 amino acids. The CDR3 DNA follows: TGCGCCAGCAGCCTCGAGGGGGCAGGGAGGGAAAAACTGTTTTTT. Protein: CASSLEGAGREKLFF.

This chain uses TRBV27 with TRBJ1-3; D gene uncertain. The CDR3 extends over 15 amino acids. From germline, CDR1 is MNHEY and CDR2 SMNVEV (reference sequence). V lost 0 bases and J lost 0, with 6 bases in between. CDR3 sequence (DNA): TGTGCCAGCAGTTTATCGAGAGACTCTGGAAACACCATATATTTT. Protein: CASSLSRDSGNTIYF.

About this clone itself: Distinct nucleotide sequences in the sample also encode this CDR3. CDR3 nucleotides: TGCAGCGTTGGACAGGGTAATCAGCCCCAGCATTTT. It is translated as CSVGQGNQPQHF. The rearrangement uses TRBV29-1 and TRBJ1-5, with TRBD1 matching 7 bases. The trim removed 4 bases at V and 4 bases at J, leaving 1 base unmatched. The CDR3 length is 12 residues. CDR1 SQVTM and CDR2 ANQGSEA come from the germline V gene. Based on the CDR3 plus reference TRBV29-1 and TRBJ1-5, the full variable domain is SAVISQKPSRDICQRGTSLTIQCQVDSQVTMMFWYRQQPGQSLTLIATANQGSEATYESGFVIDKFPISRPNLTFSTLTVSNMSPEDSSIYLCSVGQGNQPQHFGDGTRLSIL.

V is TRBV6-1 and J is TRBJ2-2; TRBD1 matches 9 bases. V shed 6 bases and J 0 bases; nucleotides not matched to a gene: 11. Germline CDR1 reads MNHNS; CDR2 reads SASEGT. The CDR3 is 18 amino acids. The CDR3 reads CASRETSGTGSNTGELFF. The DNA for the CDR3 is TGTGCCAGCAGGGAAACCTCCGGGACAGGGTCGAACACCGGGGAGCTGTTTTTT.

The chain couples TRBV5-1 to TRBJ2-3, with TRBD2 as a possible D gene (6 bases). The CDR3 extends over 15 amino acids. The ends were cut back, 5 bases at V and 4 bases at J, with 17 bases in the middle. Germline V gene lookup returns CDR1 SGHRS and CDR2 YFSETQ. CDR3 sequence: CASRGGLLGADTQYF. In DNA form, the CDR3 reads TGCGCCAGCAGGGGGGGACTCTTAGGGGCAGATACGCAGTATTTT.

The chain links TRBV18 to TRBJ2-5; TRBD2 matches 8 bases. The CDR3 length is 18 residues. The germline CDR1 and CDR2 sequences are KGHSH and LQKENI. J was trimmed by 4 bases and V by 0 bases; bases with no gene match: 13. Here the CDR3 DNA reads TGTGCCAGCTCACCACCGGTCCTAATACGAGGACTAGCAGAGACCCAGTACTTC. Translated, it gives CASSPPVLIRGLAETQYF.

This chain connects TRBV4-2 to TRBJ1-2; TRBD1 aligns across 8 bases. This CDR3 spans 18 amino acids. Germline loops: CDR1 LGHNA, CDR2 YNFKEQ. With V trimmed by 0 bases and J by 0 bases, 9 bases remained unmatched. CDR3 nucleotide sequence: TGTGCCAGCAGCCAAGATCCCTACAGGGGGAAAGCTAACTATGGCTACACCTTC. Its translation is CASSQDPYRGKANYGYTF.

The chain uses TRBV3-1 (or the pseudogene TRBV3-2) and TRBJ1-5; 7 bases are a match to TRBD1. The V and J ends lost 3 bases and 0 bases, in that order; junction bases with no gene match: 2. The length of the CDR3 is 15 residues. Looked up from germline, CDR1 is LGHDT and CDR2 is YNNKEL (reference sequence). The CDR3 DNA reads as TGTGCCAGCAGCCAGACAGGGTATAGCAATCAGCCCCAGCATTTT. Protein sequence: CASSQTGYSNQPQHF.

V and J are TRBV19 and TRBJ2-5; 15 bases agree with TRBD2. This CDR3 is built from 16 residues. V dropped 7 bases and J dropped 2; count of bases not matched to a gene: 5. CDR1 is LNHDA and CDR2 is SQIVND in the germline V gene (reference sequence). CDR3 amino acids: CASTRTSGGDQETQYF. CDR3 nucleotides: TGTGCCAGTACTAGGACTAGCGGGGGGGATCAAGAGACCCAGTACTTC.

The chain has TRBV4-3 and TRBJ2-1, with D hard to call. Per germline, CDR1 LGHNA and CDR2 YSLEER. V lost 2 bases and J 3 bases, leaving 8 bases between the germline ends. The CDR3 consists of 14 residues. CDR3 loop: CASSQLLHYNEQFF. For the CDR3, the DNA is TGCGCCAGCAGCCAACTACTACACTACAATGAGCAGTTCTTC.

The CDR3 is CASSLGTGKAGELFF. CDR3 in DNA: TGCGCCAGCAGCCTGGGGACAGGGAAGGCCGGGGAGCTGTTTTTT. The chain is built from TRBV4-1 and TRBJ2-2; 9 bases agree with TRBD1. CDR1 is MGHRA, CDR2 YSYEKL, per germline. CDR3 size: 15 residues. V lost 4 bases and J lost 6; bases outside the gene matches: 6.

DNA for the CDR3: TGTGCCAGCAGCGTGGAGCGGGGGACCTACAATGAGCAGTTCTTC. Its protein product is CASSVERGTYNEQFF. V gene TRBV11-2 combines with J gene TRBJ2-1; 8 positions agree with TRBD2. The length of the CDR3 is 15 residues. J lost 2 bases, V lost 5 bases, and 5 bases had no gene match. Germline V gene sequence: CDR1 SGHAT, CDR2 FQNNGV.

The chain uses TRBV21-1 and TRBJ2-7; TRBD1 was called by the table and not checked on the DNA. TRBV21-1 is reported as a pseudogene. The CDR3 covers 13 residues. The CDR3 region has the DNA TGTGCCAGCAGCAAGACAGGGCTCGACGAGCAGTACGTC. Residues: CASSKTGLDEQYV.

The V call is TRBV5-1, the J call TRBJ2-2, with 7 bases lining up with TRBD1. CDR3 length equals 18 residues. CDR1 and CDR2 from the germline V gene are SGHRS and YFSETQ. V dropped 4 bases and J dropped 3; count of bases not matched to a gene: 15. CDR3 nucleotides: TGCGCCAGCAGCCTCGGACAGGCCGTCGGTTGGGACACCGGGGAGCTGTTTTTT. Translated: CASSLGQAVGWDTGELFF. Filled out from reference TRBV5-1 and TRBJ2-2, the complete variable domain reads KAGVTQTPRYLIKTRGQQVTLSCSPISGHRSVSWYQQTPGQGLQFLFEYFSETQRNKGNFPGRFSGRQFSNSRSEMNVSTLELGDSALYLCASSLGQAVGWDTGELFFGEGSRLTVL.

The rearrangement joins TRBV27 to TRBJ1-4; 8 positions agree with TRBD1. CDR3 size: 15 residues. Germline values: CDR1 MNHEY, CDR2 SMNVEV (reference sequence). Trimming at V came to 4 bases and at J to 8 bases, leaving 9 bases not matched to a gene. CDR3 amino acids: CASSSLGQGGEKLFF. The DNA of the CDR3 is TGTGCCAGCAGTTCCCTTGGACAGGGAGGAGAAAAACTGTTTTTT.

The rearrangement uses TRBV5-4 and TRBJ2-2, with 12 bases matching TRBD1. The CDR3 totals 15 residues. After removal of 3 bases from V and 5 bases from J, the junction contained 2 bases not matched to a gene. Germline V lookup: CDR1 SGHNT, CDR2 YYREEE (reference sequence). The CDR3 DNA reads as TGTGCCAGCAGCTCGGGACAGGGGGCGACCGGGGAGCTGTTTTTT. This codes for CASSSGQGATGELFF. Filled out from reference TRBV5-4 and TRBJ2-2, the complete variable domain reads ETGVTQSPTHLIKTRGQQVTLRCSSQSGHNTVSWYQQALGQGPQFIFQYYREEENGRGNFPPRFSGLQFPNYSSELNVNALELDDSALYLCASSSGQGATGELFFGEGSRLTVL.

V usage is TRBV9 and J usage is TRBJ1-3; D call uncertain. CDR1 SGDLS and CDR2 YYNGEE come from the germline V gene. The CDR3 loop spans 17 amino acids. V lost 0 bases, J lost 0 bases, and 13 bases lay in between. The CDR3, as DNA: TGTGCCAGCAGCGTAGATGGGGAGGCTTACTCTGGAAACACCATATATTTT. It codes for CASSVDGEAYSGNTIYF.

V gene TRBV5-5 combines with J gene TRBJ2-3; no clear D. Trimming took off 0 bases at V and 0 bases at J, with 11 bases between the two ends. The CDR3 is made up of 16 amino acids. Germline-derived CDR1 and CDR2 are SGHKS and YYEKEE (reference sequence). CDR3 in amino acids: CASSLAAQTSTDTQYF. CDR3 coding DNA: TGTGCCAGCAGCTTGGCGGCCCAGACTAGCACAGATACGCAGTATTTT.

This chain joins TRBV7-2 and TRBJ1-1; 10 bases map to TRBD1. Germline V gene lookup returns CDR1 SGHTA and CDR2 FQGNSA. The CDR3 runs 14 residues. Trimming took 3 bases from V and 6 from J; bases not matched to a gene: 4. CDR3 coding DNA: TGTGCCAGCAGCTTTCGACAGGGGGCCCCTGAAGCTTTCTTT. It specifies CASSFRQGAPEAFF.

The count of this clone is one. The chain combines TRBV28 with TRBJ1-1; 9 bases align to TRBD1. Looked up from germline, CDR1 is MDHEN and CDR2 is SYDVKM. The CDR3 runs to 19 residues. V gave up 6 bases and J gave up 1 base; unmatched junction bases: 18. The DNA for the CDR3 is TGTGCCAGCAGGTCTGGACAGGGGAGCTACATCGGCCCGAACACTGAAGCTTTCTTT. Protein product: CASRSGQGSYIGPNTEAFF.

This sequence joins TRBV30 and TRBJ2-3, with D hard to call. CDR3 length: 15 amino acids. The germline gives CDR1 GTSNPN, CDR2 SVGIG (reference sequence). Trimming left V 0 bases short and J 2 bases short, with 12 bases between. The CDR3 spells CAWSVQNTFTDTQYF. CDR3 bases: TGTGCCTGGAGTGTACAAAACACCTTCACAGATACGCAGTATTTT.

V usage is TRBV7-6 and J usage is TRBJ2-5; a possible D gene is TRBD2 (5 bases). CDR3 length: 16 amino acids. Germline V lookup: CDR1 SGHVS, CDR2 FNYEAQ. Deletions cut 7 bases from V and 3 bases from J, with 21 bases between. DNA of the CDR3: TGTGCCAGCACCCTCCTTTCTGGACTTAAGGAAGAGACCCAGTACTTC. Translating it yields CASTLLSGLKEETQYF.